Listed below are T cell receptor beta chains from one sample, sequenced in a study of blood T cell repertoires in COVID-19. The table came from immunoSEQ multiplex PCR; TCRdb's copy has only in-frame clones and leaves some out. The repertoire includes a few hundred thousand clones, around nine tenths of them detected once, and about 1.4% sits in the top ten. Sequenced material: PBMCs or T cells enriched from blood (not recorded which). These receptors all come from a woman in her late teens or twenties who had been exposed to COVID-19. Each CDR3 is given with its conserved first and last residue. D genes are given only for firm matches. Clone size appears in some rows only: once, few, many, or a class for an expanded clone.

TGTGCCAGTAGTGACGTGAAGCGCTCCTATAATTCACCCCTCCACTTT,CASSDVKRSYNSPLHF,-,-,TRBV19,TRBJ1-6
TGTGCCAGCGGTCTCGGACTAGCGGTGAATGAGCAGTTCTTC,CASGLGLAVNEQFF,TRBD2,-,TRBV7-2,TRBJ2-1
TGTGCCAGCAGCGTAGCTAGGGCAGGGGGCGGCTATGGCTACACCTTC,CASSVARAGGGYGYTF,TRBD1,-,TRBV9,TRBJ1-2
TGTGCCAGCAGCTTGTGGGGCGGGAGTGACAATGAGCAGTTCTTC,CASSLWGGSDNEQFF,TRBD2,-,TRBV5-5,TRBJ2-1
TGTGCCAGCAAACCCGGGACAGGTCAATATTCACCCCTCCACTTT,CASKPGTGQYSPLHF,TRBD1,-,TRBV5-5,TRBJ1-6
TGTGCCAGCAGCGTAGCTCTGGCAGGATATGGCTACACCTTC,CASSVALAGYGYTF,-,-,TRBV9,TRBJ1-2
TGTGCCAGCAGCTTAACCCTCGGACAGGGAGATACAGATACGCAGTATTTT,CASSLTLGQGDTDTQYF,TRBD1,-,TRBV13,TRBJ2-3
TGTGCCAGTCAACCCGGAAGGGGGAGCGATGAGCAGTTCTTC,CASQPGRGSDEQFF,-,few,TRBV19,TRBJ2-1
TGTGCCAGCAGTTCCGACATCGGCTACACCTTC,CASSSDIGYTF,-,-,TRBV6-5,TRBJ1-2
TGCGCCAGCAGCTTCCCGACAGGGTCCTCCTACGAGCAGTACTTC,CASSFPTGSSYEQYF,TRBD1,-,TRBV5-1,TRBJ2-7
TGTGCCAGCAGCGTGACTAGCGCCTCCTACAATGAGCAGTTCTTC,CASSVTSASYNEQFF,TRBD2,-,TRBV7-8,TRBJ2-1
TGTGCCAGCACCCGTGGCCCCGGACAGCAAGAGACCCAGTACTTC,CASTRGPGQQETQYF,-,once,TRBV7-2,TRBJ2-5
TGTGCCAGCGGCCGTAAGACTAGCGGGGAGGCACATACGCAGTATTTT,CASGRKTSGEAHTQYF,TRBD2,-,TRBV28,TRBJ2-3
TGCGCCAGCAGTGAGAGTGGGGGCGCCGGAGACTTCAACTATGGCTACACCTTC,CASSESGGAGDFNYGYTF,-,-,TRBV10-1,TRBJ1-2
TGTGCCAGCAGCTCCGGACAGGGGGCAGAGGAAGCTTTCTTT,CASSSGQGAEEAFF,TRBD1,-,TRBV28,TRBJ1-1
TGTGCCAGCAGCTTAGTTGCCAGGGCAACCTACAATGAGCAGTTCTTC,CASSLVARATYNEQFF,-,-,TRBV7-6,TRBJ2-1
TGTGCCAGCGCGATTAGCAATCAGCCCCAGCATTTT,CASAISNQPQHF,-,-,TRBV12-1,TRBJ1-5
TGTGCCAGCAGCCTCCGACTAGCGGGGAGGGGGGGAACAGATACGCAGTATTTT,CASSLRLAGRGGTDTQYF,TRBD2,-,TRBV11-2,TRBJ2-3
TGTGCCAGTAGATTAGGGGGCGGCGAAAAACTGTTTTTT,CASRLGGGEKLFF,TRBD1,-,TRBV6-5,TRBJ1-4
TGTGCCAGCAGACTTACAGGGGTTGGCGAGCAGTACTTC,CASRLTGVGEQYF,TRBD1,-,TRBV14,TRBJ2-7
TGTGCCAGCAGTTTCTACGGTACCAATCAGCCCCAGCATTTT,CASSFYGTNQPQHF,-,-,TRBV27,TRBJ1-5
TGTGCCAGTAGGAATATCCTTAGTAGCGGGAAAGGAGCAGATACGCAGTATTTT,CASRNILSSGKGADTQYF,TRBD2,-,TRBV19,TRBJ2-3
TGTGCCAGCAGCTTAAATCCAGGGATGAACACTGAAGCTTTCTTT,CASSLNPGMNTEAFF,-,-,TRBV7-3,TRBJ1-1
TGTGCCAGCAGCTTAGTAGGGACAGGGGGGCACACCATATATTTT,CASSLVGTGGHTIYF,TRBD1,once,TRBV7-2,TRBJ1-3
TGTGCCAGCAGGGGGCCCTGGTACTCCTACGAGCAGTACTTC,CASRGPWYSYEQYF,-,-,TRBV7-2,TRBJ2-7
TGTGCCGGACACAGGGACTCTGGAAACACCATATATTTT,CAGHRDSGNTIYF,-,-,TRBV2,TRBJ1-3
TGTGCCAGTAGTATCGGACTAGCGGTTGACGAGCAGTTCTTC,CASSIGLAVDEQFF,TRBD2,once,TRBV19,TRBJ2-1
TGTGCCAGCAGCCGACGTTATGGGCTAGCGGGAATTAATACGGACAATGAGCAGTTCTTC,CASSRRYGLAGINTDNEQFF,TRBD2,once,TRBV6-6,TRBJ2-1